These 9 T cell receptor beta chains originate from one sample sequenced in a study of T cell clonotyping in hematopoietic cell transplantation. Repertoires were generated with immunoSEQ multiplex PCR, while TCRdb's copy carries only in-frame clones and drops some. The repertoire holds 9,000 or so clones, with roughly 85% as singletons. This specimen consisted of peripheral blood mononuclear cells, obtained 180 days after allogeneic stem cell transplant. The receptors shown here come from a female patient aged 45-65 years who had an allogeneic stem cell transplant from a related donor, so the T cells may come from the graft donor. Some clones in this sample may be carry-over from other donors' samples.

A few counts support this clone. This chain joins TRBV4-3 and TRBJ1-3; D unresolved. This CDR3 region has 13 residues. V gave up 4 bases and J gave up 8 bases, with 12 bases separating them. Germline CDR1 reads LGHNA; CDR2 reads YSLEER. The CDR3 reads CASSPAFSDTIYF. In DNA, the CDR3 is TGCGCCAGCAGCCCGGCCTTTTCGGACACCATATATTTT.

V and J are TRBV10-3 and TRBJ1-2; tentative D call: TRBD1 (5 bases). CDR1 ENHRY and CDR2 SYGVKD come from the germline V gene. This CDR3 is built from 13 residues. V was shortened by 2 bases and J by 8 bases, with 12 bases between the two germline ends. The CDR3 sequence: CAISEDGAGGYTF. The DNA for the CDR3 is TGTGCCATCAGTGAGGACGGGGCCGGCGGCTACACCTTC.

This sequence joins TRBV19 and TRBJ1-5; D is perhaps TRBD1 (5 bases). The CDR3 is 17 residues long. Trimming removed 5 bases at V and 6 bases at J, with 23 bases between. CDR1 is LNHDA and CDR2 is SQIVND in the germline V gene (reference sequence). CDR3 sequence: CASSAHANRNVGQPQHF. CDR3 DNA: TGTGCCAGTAGTGCCCACGCTAACAGGAATGTCGGTCAGCCCCAGCATTTT.

The chain has TRBV29-1 and TRBJ1-1; the D is unclear. Looked up from germline, CDR1 is SQVTM and CDR2 is ANQGSEA. Trimming stripped 4 bases from V and 2 bases from J, with 5 bases between. The CDR3 consists of 11 residues. The CDR3 DNA follows: TGCAGCGTTGCCCGAAACACTGAAGCTTTCTTT. Protein product: CSVARNTEAFF.

This clone appeared a single time. The chain recombines TRBV4-2 with TRBJ2-3; D could derive from TRBD1 or TRBD2 (5 bases each). CDR1 is LGHNA, CDR2 YNFKEQ, per germline. The germline V and J ends were trimmed by 0 bases and 1 base, with 11 bases remaining between them. This CDR3 spans 16 amino acids. The DNA for the CDR3 is TGTGCCAGCAGCCAAGATCGGGGCGGTGGCACAGATACGCAGTATTTT. This gives the protein CASSQDRGGGTDTQYF.

This clone was picked up one time. V and J are TRBV4-2 and TRBJ2-3; 9 bases align to TRBD2. The CDR3 runs 17 residues. Germline V lookup: CDR1 LGHNA, CDR2 YNFKEQ. V shed 5 bases, J shed 2 bases, and the junction held 11 bases outside the gene matches. CDR3 DNA: TGTGCCAGCAGCTTCAAAGGCGGGGGGGGGAACACAGATACGCAGTATTTT. As protein: CASSFKGGGGNTDTQYF.

This clone came up once. The chain uses TRBV7-9 and TRBJ1-4; possible D gene TRBD1, 5 bases. The CDR3 is made up of 14 amino acids. V lost 4 bases to trimming and J lost 8 bases, with 14 bases between them. Per the germline V gene, CDR1 is SEHNR and CDR2 is FQNEAQ (reference sequence). The CDR3 protein is CASSSTSWGEKLFF. CDR3 nucleotide sequence: TGTGCCAGCAGCTCAACGAGTTGGGGGGAAAAACTGTTTTTT.

Only a few counts were recorded for this clone. This chain links TRBV6-6 with TRBJ2-2; D is ambiguous. Germline V gene data show CDR1 as MNHNY and CDR2 as SVGAGI (reference sequence). Trimming took off 1 base at V and 4 bases at J, with 7 bases between the two ends. The CDR3 length is 14 residues. CDR3 coding DNA: TGTGCCAGCAGTTACTATTACCTCACCGGGGAGCTGTTTTTT. Its translation: CASSYYYLTGELFF.

This clone was counted a few times. The gene calls are TRBV7-9 and TRBJ1-1, with 9 positions matching TRBD1. V lost 5 bases and J lost 4; bases outside the gene matches: 8. CDR3 size: 15 residues. Germline assignment: CDR1 SEHNR and CDR2 FQNEAQ (reference sequence). This CDR3 reads CASSVPGQGGTEAFF. Written as DNA, the CDR3 is TGTGCCAGCAGCGTCCCGGGACAGGGAGGCACTGAAGCTTTCTTT.